This T cell receptor (beta chain) is drawn from a study of molecular identifiers for immune sequencing clone quantification. Study summary: Sequencing covered four of five parts into which replicate RNA from about 20,000 or 100,000 naive CD8 cells was split.

Each CDR3 protein gets one entry after TCRdb re-called the PCR reads with MiXCR. The table records hundreds of thousands of distinct CDR3 sequences, roughly 24% of them present only once. As concerns this clonotype: One end of the junction does not line up with germline, which may come from a read error.

Libraries of naive CD8 T cells were made from about 21,000 to 970,000 sorted cells. They used 10%, 30% or 50% RNA. CDR3 length: 15 amino acids. The germline V gene has CDR1 SGHAT and CDR2 FQNNGV. The specimen was naive CD8+ T cells from blood, with Jurkat cell RNA spiked in. Subset described: FACS-sorted CD8+CD4-CCR7+CD45RA+ naive T cells. The chain recombines TRBV11-2 with TRBJ2-2, with D perhaps TRBD2 (6 bases). The receptor was derived from a human donor in good health. Some libraries in this study had Jurkat cell RNA spiked in. The chain's CDR3 is CASSWSQGSGGELVF. The DNA for the CDR3 is TGTGCCAGCAGCTGGTCCCAGGGTTCCGGCGGGGAGCTGGTTTTT.